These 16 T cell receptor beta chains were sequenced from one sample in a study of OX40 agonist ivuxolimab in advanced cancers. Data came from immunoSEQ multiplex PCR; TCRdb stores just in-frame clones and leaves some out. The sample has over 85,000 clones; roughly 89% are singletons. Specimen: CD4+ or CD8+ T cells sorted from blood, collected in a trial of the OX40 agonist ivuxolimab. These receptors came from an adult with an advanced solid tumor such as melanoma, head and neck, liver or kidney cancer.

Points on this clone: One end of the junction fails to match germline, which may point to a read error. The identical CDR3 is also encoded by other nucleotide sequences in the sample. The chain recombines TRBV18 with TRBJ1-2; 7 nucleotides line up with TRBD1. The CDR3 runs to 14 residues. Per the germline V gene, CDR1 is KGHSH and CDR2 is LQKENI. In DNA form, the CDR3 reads TGTGCCAGTTCACCACAGGAGACAGGGCACGGCTACACCTTC. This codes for CASSPQETGHGYTF.

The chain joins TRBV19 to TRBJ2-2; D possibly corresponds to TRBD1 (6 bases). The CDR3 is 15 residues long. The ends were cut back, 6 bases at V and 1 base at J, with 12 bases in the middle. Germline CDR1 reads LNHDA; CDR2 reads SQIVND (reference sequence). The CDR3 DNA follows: TGTGCCAGTAGCTCCCCGGGACAGAACACCGGGGAGCTGTTTTTT. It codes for CASSSPGQNTGELFF.

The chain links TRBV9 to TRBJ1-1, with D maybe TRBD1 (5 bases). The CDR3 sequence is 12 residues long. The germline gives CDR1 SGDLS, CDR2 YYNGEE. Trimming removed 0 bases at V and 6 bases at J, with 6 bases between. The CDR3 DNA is TGTGCCAGCAGCGTAGCGACAGCTGAAGCTTTCTTT. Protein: CASSVATAEAFF.

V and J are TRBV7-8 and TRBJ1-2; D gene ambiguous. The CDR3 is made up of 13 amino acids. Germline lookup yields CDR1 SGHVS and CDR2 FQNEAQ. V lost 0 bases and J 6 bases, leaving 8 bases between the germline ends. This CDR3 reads CASSLAREDGYTF. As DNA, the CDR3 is TGTGCCAGCAGCTTAGCGAGGGAGGATGGCTACACCTTC.

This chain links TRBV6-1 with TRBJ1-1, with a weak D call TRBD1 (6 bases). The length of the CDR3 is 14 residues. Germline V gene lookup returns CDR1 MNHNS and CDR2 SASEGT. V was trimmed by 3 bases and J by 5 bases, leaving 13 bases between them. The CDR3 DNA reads TGTGCCAGCAGTGAGCCGCGGGGGCGAACTGAAGCTTTCTTT. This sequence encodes CASSEPRGRTEAFF.

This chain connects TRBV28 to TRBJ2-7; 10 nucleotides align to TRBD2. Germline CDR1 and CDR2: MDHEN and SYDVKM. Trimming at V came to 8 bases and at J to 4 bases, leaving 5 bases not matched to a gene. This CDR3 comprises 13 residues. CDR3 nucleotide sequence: TGTGCCAGCGAACCGGGACTAGCGTACGAGCAGTACTTC. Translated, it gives CASEPGLAYEQYF.

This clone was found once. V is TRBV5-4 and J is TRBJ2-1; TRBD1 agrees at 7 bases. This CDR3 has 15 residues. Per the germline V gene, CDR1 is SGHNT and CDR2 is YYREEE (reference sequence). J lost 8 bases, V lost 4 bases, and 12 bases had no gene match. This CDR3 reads CASSSPGGWVDEQFF. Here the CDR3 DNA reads TGTGCCAGCAGCAGTCCAGGGGGTTGGGTGGATGAGCAGTTCTTC.

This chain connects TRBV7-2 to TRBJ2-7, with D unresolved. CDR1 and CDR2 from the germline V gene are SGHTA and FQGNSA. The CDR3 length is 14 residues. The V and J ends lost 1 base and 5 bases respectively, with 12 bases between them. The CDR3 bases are TGTGCCAGCAGCTTAGAATCAGGATACCACGAGCAGTACTTC. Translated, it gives CASSLESGYHEQYF.

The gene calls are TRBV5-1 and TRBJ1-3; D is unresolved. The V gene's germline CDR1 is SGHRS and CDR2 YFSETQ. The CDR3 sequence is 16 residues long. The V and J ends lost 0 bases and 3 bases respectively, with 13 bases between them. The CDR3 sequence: CASSLAEGVVGNTIYF. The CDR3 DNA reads TGCGCCAGCAGCTTGGCAGAAGGAGTCGTTGGAAACACCATATATTTT.

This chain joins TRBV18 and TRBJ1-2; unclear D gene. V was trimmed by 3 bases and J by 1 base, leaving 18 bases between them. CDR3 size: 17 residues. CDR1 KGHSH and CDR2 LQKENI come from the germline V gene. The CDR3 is CASSPYIGRKDNYGYTF. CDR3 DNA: TGTGCCAGCTCACCCTATATCGGCAGGAAAGATAACTATGGCTACACCTTC. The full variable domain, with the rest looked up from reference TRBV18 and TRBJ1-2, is NAGVMQNPRHLVRRRGQEARLRCSPMKGHSHVYWYRQLPEEGLKFMVYLQKENIIDESGMPKERFSAEFPKEGPSILRIQQVVRGDSAAYFCASSPYIGRKDNYGYTFGSGTRLTVV.

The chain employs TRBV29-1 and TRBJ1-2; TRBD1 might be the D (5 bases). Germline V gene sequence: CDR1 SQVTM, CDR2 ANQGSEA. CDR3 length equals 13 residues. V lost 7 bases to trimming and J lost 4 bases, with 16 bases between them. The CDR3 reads CSAARGDAYGYTF. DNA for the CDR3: TGCAGCGCAGCAAGAGGGGACGCCTATGGCTACACCTTC. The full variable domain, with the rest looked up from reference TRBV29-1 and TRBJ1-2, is SAVISQKPSRDICQRGTSLTIQCQVDSQVTMMFWYRQQPGQSLTLIATANQGSEATYESGFVIDKFPISRPNLTFSTLTVSNMSPEDSSIYLCSAARGDAYGYTFGSGTRLTVV.

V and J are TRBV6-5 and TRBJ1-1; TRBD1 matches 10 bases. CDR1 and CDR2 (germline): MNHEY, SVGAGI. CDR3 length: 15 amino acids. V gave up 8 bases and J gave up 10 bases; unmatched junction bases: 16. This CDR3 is CASVQLTGGFRAAFF. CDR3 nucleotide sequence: TGTGCCAGCGTACAACTGACAGGGGGCTTTAGGGCAGCTTTCTTT.

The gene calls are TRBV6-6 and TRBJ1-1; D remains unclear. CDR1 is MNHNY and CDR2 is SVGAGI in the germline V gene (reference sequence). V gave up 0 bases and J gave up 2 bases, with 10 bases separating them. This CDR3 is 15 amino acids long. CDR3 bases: TGTGCCAGCAGTTACTCGATAGGAATAAACACTGAAGCTTTCTTT. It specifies CASSYSIGINTEAFF.

The CDR3 DNA follows: TGTGCCAGTAGTATAGCCACTAGCGGGGGGACAGATACGCAGTATTTT. Its protein is CASSIATSGGTDTQYF. This sequence joins TRBV19 and TRBJ2-3; TRBD2 matches at 12 bases. This CDR3 contains 16 residues. V was clipped by 1 base and J by 3 bases; unmatched bases: 2. Germline assignment: CDR1 LNHDA and CDR2 SQIVND (reference sequence).

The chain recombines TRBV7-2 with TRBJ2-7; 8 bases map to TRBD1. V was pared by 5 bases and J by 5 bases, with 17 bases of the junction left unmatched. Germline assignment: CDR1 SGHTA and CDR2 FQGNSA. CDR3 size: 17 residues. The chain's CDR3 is CASSLEEQGVRLHEQYF. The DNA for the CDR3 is TGTGCCAGCAGCCTCGAGGAACAGGGGGTACGGTTGCACGAGCAGTACTTC.

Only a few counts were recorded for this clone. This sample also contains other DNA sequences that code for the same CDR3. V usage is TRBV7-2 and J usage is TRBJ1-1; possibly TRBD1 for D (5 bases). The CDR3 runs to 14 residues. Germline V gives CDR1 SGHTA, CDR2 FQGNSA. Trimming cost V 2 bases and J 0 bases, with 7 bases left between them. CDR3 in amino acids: CASSLQGLNTEAFF. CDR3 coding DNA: TGTGCCAGCAGCTTACAGGGATTGAACACTGAAGCTTTCTTT.